These 5 T cell receptor beta chains share one sample of origin, sequenced in a study of cytomegalovirus exposure and HLA in healthy donors. The PCR contained 60 Vbeta and 13 Jbeta primers. Profiling relied on immunoSEQ multiplex PCR, and the TCRdb table lists in-frame clones only, not all of them. The data hold around 94,000 clones, with around 84% observed a single time. Material: PBMCs. The receptor set was obtained from a human donor in good health.

The gene calls are TRBV5-6 and TRBJ2-1; no clear D. V lost 1 base and J lost 6, with 2 bases in between. Germline V gene data show CDR1 as SGHDT and CDR2 as YYEEEE. There are 11 residues in the CDR3. CDR3 nucleotide sequence: TGTGCCAGCAGCTTGCGCAATGAGCAGTTCTTC. Amino acids: CASSLRNEQFF.

V usage is TRBV7-2 and J usage is TRBJ1-5; D call uncertain. The V end lost 0 bases, the J end lost 7 bases, and 10 bases lay between the germline ends. This CDR3 is 14 amino acids long. Germline V lookup: CDR1 SGHTA, CDR2 FQGNSA. CDR3 DNA: TGTGCCAGCAGCTTAGCAGCGGGTGGGCAGCCCCAGCATTTT. Translated: CASSLAAGGQPQHF.

The genes are TRBV2 and TRBJ2-5, with D perhaps matching TRBD2 (5 bases). The end of the DNA aligns better with TRBJ2-7, so the J call may be wrong. Germline V gene sequence: CDR1 SNHLY, CDR2 FYNNEI. The length of the CDR3 is 15 residues. Written as DNA, the CDR3 is TGTGCCAGCTTGAAAGGCCCGATGTTTGGACTCGAGCAGTACTTC. Its protein product is CASLKGPMFGLEQYF.

The chain links TRBV19 to TRBJ2-1; tentatively, D is TRBD2 (6 bases). V lost 5 bases, J lost 7 bases, and 15 bases lay in between. CDR3 length: 14 residues. Germline CDR1 LNHDA, CDR2 SQIVND (reference sequence). The CDR3 loop reads CASSSSGTPNEQFF. The CDR3 DNA follows: TGTGCCAGTAGTTCCTCCGGGACTCCTAATGAGCAGTTCTTC.

The rearrangement uses TRBV5-8 and TRBJ1-5; D is perhaps TRBD1 (6 bases). The V end lost 4 bases, the J end lost 3 bases, and 14 bases lay between the germline ends. The CDR3 runs to 15 residues. Looked up from germline, CDR1 is SGHTS and CDR2 is YDEGEE. The CDR3 reads CASSTGTRFNQPQHF. In nucleotides, the CDR3 is TGTGCCAGCAGCACCGGGACACGTTTCAATCAGCCCCAGCATTTT.